This passage covers 18 T cell receptor beta chains from one sample sequenced in a study of patients and donors after allogeneic stem cell transplantation. One entry per CDR3 protein results from TCRdb running MiXCR on the RT-PCR reads. The sample lists more than 850,000 distinct CDR3 sequences, about a sixth occurring once. The sequencing input was blood, either unsorted or a sorted T cell fraction (not recorded which). These receptors were taken from a human donor who was either an allogeneic HSCT recipient or a stem cell or donor lymphocyte infusion donor (not recorded which). It is not recorded whose cells these are; they may come from a transplant donor.

This clonotype came up a few times. V is TRBV7-9 and J is TRBJ1-2; TRBD1 aligns across 7 bases. Trimming at V came to 0 bases and at J to 5 bases, leaving 6 bases not matched to a gene. Per the germline V gene, CDR1 is SEHNR and CDR2 is FQNEAQ (reference sequence). This CDR3 has 15 amino acids. This CDR3 is CASSLARAGGYGYTF. Written as DNA, the CDR3 is TGTGCCAGCAGCTTAGCGAGGGCAGGGGGATATGGCTACACCTTC.

This clonotype was observed a handful of times. The rearrangement links TRBV4-1 to TRBJ2-1; D may correspond to TRBD1 or TRBD2 (5 bases each). The CDR3 length is 18 residues. The germline CDR1 and CDR2 sequences are MGHRA and YSYEKL. With 0 bases removed from V and 0 bases from J, the gap between germline ends came to 15 bases. This chain's CDR3 is CASSQEGWGSSSYNEQFF. The CDR3 DNA follows: TGCGCCAGCAGCCAAGAAGGCTGGGGGTCCAGCTCCTACAATGAGCAGTTCTTC.

The rearrangement uses TRBV11-2 and TRBJ1-5; D possibly corresponds to TRBD1 (5 bases). The CDR3 extends over 15 amino acids. Trimming removed 5 bases at V and 0 bases at J, with 11 bases between. The germline CDR1 and CDR2 sequences are SGHAT and FQNNGV. The CDR3: CASSRGTDSNQPQHF. The CDR3 region has the DNA TGTGCCAGCAGCCGCGGGACGGATAGCAATCAGCCCCAGCATTTT.

This clonotype came up a few times. The J gene is TRBJ1-3, the V gene TRBV7-9; maybe TRBD1 (5 bases). Between the trimmed V and J ends, which lost 8 bases and 4 bases, there was a span of 15 bases. Germline-derived CDR1 and CDR2 are SEHNR and FQNEAQ (reference sequence). There are 14 residues in the CDR3. The CDR3 DNA sequence: TGTGCCAGCGGGACCGCCGCAGCAGGAAACACCATATATTTT. It yields the protein CASGTAAAGNTIYF.

In DNA form, the CDR3 reads TGCGCCAGCAGCTTCGGGACAAAAGGAGAGACCCAGTACTTC. Amino acid sequence: CASSFGTKGETQYF. The chain employs TRBV5-1 and TRBJ2-5, with D possibly being TRBD1 (6 bases). Germline CDR1 is SGHRS and CDR2 is YFSETQ. The CDR3 loop spans 14 amino acids. Between the trimmed V and J ends, which lost 2 bases and 4 bases, there was a span of 12 bases.

The chain recombines TRBV4-3 with TRBJ2-2; the D gene is possibly TRBD2 (6 bases). The germline V and J ends were trimmed by 0 bases and 4 bases, with 18 bases remaining between them. Germline V CDR1 and CDR2: LGHNA, YSLEER. The CDR3 runs to 18 residues. The CDR3 loop reads CASSQDGGPSIATGELFF. In nucleotides, the CDR3 is TGCGCCAGCAGCCAAGACGGGGGACCTTCCATAGCCACCGGGGAGCTGTTTTTT.

The rearrangement links TRBV6-1 to TRBJ2-5, with a weak D call TRBD1 (6 bases). V was trimmed by 4 bases and J by 2 bases, leaving 14 bases between them. Germline lookup yields CDR1 MNHNS and CDR2 SASEGT. The CDR3 has 15 amino acids. This CDR3 reads CASSGAQGFQETQYF. The CDR3 DNA follows: TGTGCCAGCAGTGGCGCCCAGGGGTTTCAAGAGACCCAGTACTTC.

This clonotype occurred many times. The rearrangement uses TRBV12-3 or TRBV12-4 and TRBJ2-3; D gene unclear. The CDR3 loop spans 13 amino acids. Trimming left V 6 bases short and J 4 bases short, with 11 bases between. CDR3 region: CASRKLFADTQYF. DNA of the CDR3: TGTGCCAGCAGAAAGTTATTTGCAGATACGCAGTATTTT.

The table lists this clonotype with a few counts. The chain has TRBV6-2 or TRBV6-3 and TRBJ1-2, with D hard to call. CDR1 MNHEY and CDR2 SVGEGT come from the germline V gene. Trimming left V 6 bases short and J 4 bases short, with 9 bases between. This CDR3 has 12 residues. The chain's CDR3 is CASRPDGYGYTF. The CDR3 coding sequence is TGTGCCAGCAGGCCAGACGGCTATGGCTACACCTTC.

The gene calls are TRBV7-3 and TRBJ2-2, with TRBD2 identical over 8 bases. This CDR3 spans 15 amino acids. V lost 2 bases to trimming and J lost 6 bases; unmatched junction nucleotides: 5. Germline CDR1 is SGHTA and CDR2 is FQGTGA. Written as DNA, the CDR3 is TGTGCCAGCAGCTTACTCGGGAGGGCCTCCGGGGAGCTGTTTTTT. Amino acids: CASSLLGRASGELFF.

The chain couples TRBV20-1 to TRBJ2-1, with 10 bases identical to TRBD2. Germline CDR1 is DFQATT and CDR2 is SNEGSKA (reference sequence). The CDR3 totals 14 residues. CDR3 residues: CSAPTSGPYNEQFF. CDR3 sequence (DNA): TGCAGCGCCCCGACTAGCGGGCCCTACAATGAGCAGTTCTTC.

V is TRBV12-3 or TRBV12-4 and J is TRBJ1-2; D gene uncertain. CDR3 size: 16 residues. Trimming removed 1 base at V and 2 bases at J, with 14 bases between. CDR3 sequence: CASSLGPVGTNYGYTF. CDR3 nucleotide sequence: TGTGCCAGCAGTTTAGGCCCGGTCGGCACCAACTATGGCTACACCTTC.

The V call is TRBV5-1, the J call TRBJ1-1; D remains unclear. Germline V gene data show CDR1 as SGHRS and CDR2 as YFSETQ. The CDR3 contains 19 residues. Deletions cut 0 bases from V and 4 bases from J, with 25 bases between. The CDR3 here is CASSLAWAGAAGSSTEAFF. The DNA for the CDR3 is TGCGCCAGCAGCTTGGCCTGGGCAGGCGCCGCTGGATCGAGCACTGAAGCTTTCTTT.

The sample holds a few counts of this clonotype. This chain connects TRBV4-2 to TRBJ1-1; 8 bases line up with TRBD1. The length of the CDR3 is 15 residues. Germline V gene data show CDR1 as LGHNA and CDR2 as YNFKEQ. V shed 4 bases and J 2 bases; nucleotides not matched to a gene: 6. CDR3 sequence reads: CASSRGQVSNTEAFF. The CDR3 region has the DNA TGTGCCAGCAGCCGGGGACAGGTCAGCAACACTGAAGCTTTCTTT.

The chain joins TRBV6-6 to TRBJ1-5, with TRBD1 matching 8 bases. The ends lost 5 bases at V and 11 bases at J; junction bases unmatched: 8. Germline assignment: CDR1 MNHNY and CDR2 SVGAGI (reference sequence). The CDR3 has 13 amino acids. The DNA for the CDR3 is TGTGCCAGCAGTCCTCAGGACAGGGTTACCCAGCATTTT. Translated, it gives CASSPQDRVTQHF.

This clonotype showed up just a few times. The CDR3 sequence: CASSQEGQGRPLHF. DNA for the CDR3: TGTGCCAGCAGCCAAGAGGGGCAGGGGAGACCCCTCCACTTT. This chain links TRBV4-2 with TRBJ1-6, with TRBD1 as a possible D gene (6 bases). Looked up from germline, CDR1 is LGHNA and CDR2 is YNFKEQ. CDR3 length equals 14 residues. V was shortened by 0 bases and J by 12 bases, with 12 bases between the two germline ends.

This chain links TRBV11-2 with TRBJ1-5, with D possibly being TRBD1 (5 bases). CDR3 size: 16 residues. CDR1 is SGHAT, CDR2 FQNNGV, per germline. Trimming took 3 bases from V and 0 from J, leaving 12 bases between them. In DNA form, the CDR3 reads TGTGCCAGCAGCTTTCAGGGTCCCAATAGCAATCAGCCCCAGCATTTT. Translated: CASSFQGPNSNQPQHF. Variable domain in full (rest from reference TRBV11-2 and TRBJ1-5): EAGVAQSPRYKIIEKRQSVAFWCNPISGHATLYWYQQILGQGPKLLIQFQNNGVVDDSQLPKDRFSAERLKGVDSTLKIQPAKLEDSAVYLCASSFQGPNSNQPQHFGDGTRLSIL.

CDR3 amino acids: CATSRKTVMNTEAFF. The DNA of the CDR3 is TGTGCCACCAGCAGGAAGACGGTTATGAACACTGAAGCTTTCTTT. The chain carries TRBV15 and TRBJ1-1; D not certain. Trimming removed 3 bases at V and 0 bases at J, with 11 bases between. This CDR3 has 15 residues. Germline V gene lookup returns CDR1 LNHNV and CDR2 YYDKDF (reference sequence).